The clone carrying this T cell receptor beta chain was counted between two and nine times. Its matching antigen is unknown. This specimen comes from a study of beta chain features in type 1 diabetes. About the study: All samples together contributed 107,917,701 sorted cells for examination. Overall study results and limits: Across all four CD4+ subsets, people with type 1 diabetes showed modestly shorter TCRB CDR3s.

Expressed TCRB transcripts got sequenced, as all isolated RNA was reverse transcribed. TCRdb keeps only in-frame clones here, not all; method: immunoSEQ multiplex PCR. Of about 270,000 clones listed, approximately 15% are singletons. This CDR3 contains 15 residues. V was pared by 0 bases and J by 5 bases, with 13 bases between. Per the germline V gene, CDR1 is MNHEY and CDR2 is SVGAGI. The receptor comes from a man younger than 45 with type 1 diabetes. Sample: naive CD4+ T cells from blood. This rearrangement joins TRBV6-5 to TRBJ1-2, with D possibly being TRBD1 (6 bases). Here the CDR3 reads CASSYSIAGAYGYTF. In DNA form, the CDR3 reads TGTGCCAGCAGTTACTCGATAGCGGGGGCGTATGGCTACACCTTC.